Below, 28 T cell receptor beta chains from the same sample are listed, as sequenced in a study of Tregs in tolerant kidney transplant recipients. Only in-frame clones appear in the TCRdb table, and some are missing; sequencing was by immunoSEQ multiplex PCR. This sample contains 50,000 to 65,000 clones. Sequenced here: CD4+ T cells from blood, sampled before the transplant. These receptors came from a human donor who received a combined kidney and bone marrow transplant.

Turning to this clone: Sequencing ends 3 residues short of the CDR3 end; the germline J gene provides the rest. The chain carries TRBV19 and TRBJ2-5; 9 nucleotides agree with TRBD1. CDR3 length: 11 residues. V lost 10 bases, J lost 5 bases, and 2 bases stayed unmatched. The germline CDR1 and CDR2 sequences are LNHDA and SQIVND (reference sequence). The covered CDR3 bases are TGTGCCACGGGACAGGGCGAGACC. It encodes CATGQGET. The complete CDR3 sequence is CATGQGETQYF.

To note about this clone: The read comes to an end 3 residues before the CDR3 does, leaving the germline J gene to fill in the end. This chain links TRBV5-1 with TRBJ1-5; D is ambiguous. The germline V gene has CDR1 SGHRS and CDR2 YFSETQ. The CDR3 is 15 amino acids. Trimming removed 7 bases from V and 8 bases from J, with 22 bases in between. The CDR3 loop reads CASHLKLAGQEPQHF. The part of the CDR3 DNA that was read is TGCGCCAGCCATCTCAAGCTAGCGGGCCAAGAGCCC.

On this clone itself: With the read ending 3 residues before the CDR3 end, the germline J gene is used to fill in that end. The V call is TRBV7-9, the J call TRBJ2-7; 9 bases match TRBD1. Germline V gene sequence: CDR1 SEHNR, CDR2 FQNEAQ (reference sequence). The CDR3 loop spans 14 amino acids. V lost 5 bases to trimming and J lost 1 base; unmatched junction nucleotides: 3. The CDR3 bases that were read are TGTGCCAGCAGCCTTGGGACAGGGTCCTACGAG. This translates into CASSLGTGSYE. The CDR3 in full is CASSLGTGSYEQYF.

As for this clone: The read terminates 3 residues ahead of where the CDR3 ends, so the germline J gene completes it. V is TRBV18 and J is TRBJ2-7; weak D call: TRBD1 (5 bases). V shed 3 bases and J shed 6 bases, with 9 bases lying between them. Germline lookup yields CDR1 KGHSH and CDR2 LQKENI. There are 12 residues in the CDR3. The sequenced CDR3 bases are TGTGCCAGCTCACCCGCAGGGCCCGAG. Its translation: CASSPAGPE. The whole CDR3 protein is CASSPAGPEQYF.

Details on this clone: The read is 3 residues too short to cover the CDR3 end, so that end is filled in from the germline J gene. The chain combines TRBV19 with TRBJ1-2; tentatively, D is TRBD1 (6 bases). V was trimmed by 3 bases and J by 6 bases, leaving 11 bases between them. Germline V lookup: CDR1 LNHDA, CDR2 SQIVND (reference sequence). This CDR3 comprises 13 residues. The CDR3 here is CASSMWGRDGYTF. The part of the CDR3 DNA that was read is TGTGCCAGTAGTATGTGGGGGCGAGATGGC.

Note on this clone: Read coverage stops 3 residues before the CDR3 terminus; the germline J gene supplies the remainder. V and J are TRBV18 and TRBJ2-7; 9 positions match TRBD2. The CDR3 covers 16 residues. Trimming cost V 2 bases and J 3 bases; bases outside gene matches: 8. Germline CDR1 reads KGHSH; CDR2 reads LQKENI. The CDR3 DNA, read in part, is TGTGCCAGCTCACCAACAGGCGGGGGGGCGGTCTACGAG. Its protein is CASSPTGGGAVYE. The full CDR3 reads CASSPTGGGAVYEQYF.

Of note for this clone: The sequence runs out 3 residues before the end of the CDR3; the remainder is reconstructed from the germline J gene. V usage is TRBV7-2 and J usage is TRBJ2-3; maybe TRBD2 (5 bases). Deletions cut 5 bases from V and 0 bases from J, with 12 bases between. The germline V gene has CDR1 SGHTA and CDR2 FQGNSA. This CDR3 spans 15 amino acids. CDR3 DNA (partial): TGTGCCAGCAGCCCAGACTACCTGAGCACAGATACG. It codes for CASSPDYLSTDT. In full, the CDR3 reads CASSPDYLSTDTQYF.

In regard to this clone: With the read ending 3 residues before the CDR3 end, the germline J gene is used to fill in that end. V gene TRBV18 combines with J gene TRBJ1-4; D might be TRBD1 (5 bases). The CDR3 has 15 amino acids. CDR1 is KGHSH and CDR2 is LQKENI in the germline V gene. Trimming stripped 0 bases from V and 8 bases from J, with 13 bases between. CDR3 in amino acids: CASSPPWGDKEKLFF. The CDR3 bases that were read are TGTGCCAGCTCACCACCTTGGGGGGATAAAGAAAAA. The entire variable domain, with the rest obtained from reference TRBV18 and TRBJ1-4, is as follows: NAGVMQNPRHLVRRRGQEARLRCSPMKGHSHVYWYRQLPEEGLKFMVYLQKENIIDESGMPKERFSAEFPKEGPSILRIQQVVRGDSAAYFCASSPPWGDKEKLFFGSGTQLSVL.

The CDR3 is CASSQPPYSGSDEQYF. Partial CDR3 DNA: TGCGCCAGCAGTCAACCACCCTACTCAGGATCCGACGAG. The V and J genes are TRBV23-1 and TRBJ2-7, with D unresolved. The read stops 3 residues short of the end of the CDR3; the missing end is completed from the germline J gene. TRBV23-1 is an ORF for which the function is uncertain. Trimming pared 2 bases from V and 5 bases from J, leaving 19 bases between. CDR3 size: 16 residues.

As to this clone: The CDR3 goes on 3 residues after the read ends, and that part is filled in from the germline J gene. The chain joins TRBV5-1 to TRBJ1-4; a possible D gene is TRBD1 (5 bases). Germline V gene lookup returns CDR1 SGHRS and CDR2 YFSETQ. The CDR3 loop spans 16 amino acids. V gave up 3 bases and J gave up 4 bases, with 16 bases separating them. The CDR3 protein is CASSSTGTNLNEKLFF. Incomplete CDR3 DNA: TGCGCCAGCAGCTCAACCGGGACTAACCTTAATGAAAAA.

On this clone itself: The DNA ends 3 residues before the CDR3 does, and the rest of the CDR3 is filled in from the germline J gene. The chain carries TRBV10-3 and TRBJ1-4, with 7 bases fitting TRBD1. Germline loops: CDR1 ENHRY, CDR2 SYGVKD. The length of the CDR3 is 15 residues. The V and J ends lost 4 bases and 4 bases, in that order; junction bases with no gene match: 6. The CDR3 bases that were read are TGTGCCATCAGTGCCCAGACAGGGAATAATGAAAAA. It encodes CAISAQTGNNEK. In full, the CDR3 is CAISAQTGNNEKLFF.

Comments on this clone: The read finishes 3 residues shy of the CDR3 end, and the germline J gene is used to complete it. The V call is TRBV6-1, the J call TRBJ1-3; TRBD1 matches at 7 bases. V lost 1 base to trimming and J lost 4 bases; unmatched junction nucleotides: 7. Per the germline V gene, CDR1 is MNHNS and CDR2 is SASEGT. The CDR3 length is 16 residues. CDR3 DNA (partial): TGTGCCAGCAGTGAAGTCCCGGACAGGCGAGGAAACACC. Amino acids: CASSEVPDRRGNT. Given in full, the CDR3 is CASSEVPDRRGNTIYF.

Of note for this clone: The read ends 3 residues before the CDR3 terminus; that terminus is restored from the germline J gene. This chain uses TRBV5-1 with TRBJ1-4, with D perhaps matching TRBD1 (6 bases). This CDR3 region has 16 residues. Germline-derived CDR1 and CDR2 are SGHRS and YFSETQ. The germline V and J ends were trimmed by 4 bases and 4 bases, with 17 bases remaining between them. The DNA read from the CDR3 is TGCGCCAGCAGCGAAGGACAGTCCTGGGATAATGAAAAA. Its translation is CASSEGQSWDNEK. Given in full, the CDR3 is CASSEGQSWDNEKLFF.

Worth noting for this clone: The sequence runs out 3 residues before the end of the CDR3; the remainder is reconstructed from the germline J gene. This chain links TRBV7-9 with TRBJ1-4, with D unresolved. Germline V CDR1 and CDR2: SEHNR, FQNEAQ (reference sequence). The length of the CDR3 is 15 residues. The ends were cut back, 4 bases at V and 0 bases at J, with 9 bases in the middle. CDR3 region: CASSSGSSTNEKLFF. CDR3 DNA, as far as it was read: TGTGCCAGCAGCTCCGGGTCCTCAACTAATGAAAAA. The full variable domain, its missing parts supplied by reference TRBV7-9 and TRBJ1-4, is DTGVSQNPRHKITKRGQNVTFRCDPISEHNRLYWYRQTLGQGPEFLTYFQNEAQLEKSRLLSDRFSAERPKGSFSTLEIQRTEQGDSAMYLCASSSGSSTNEKLFFGSGTQLSVL.

As concerns this clone: The read halts 3 residues ahead of the CDR3 end, with the missing end drawn from the germline J gene. The chain joins TRBV5-1 to TRBJ1-5; D ambiguous. CDR3 size: 15 residues. The germline gives CDR1 SGHRS, CDR2 YFSETQ. V was cut by 0 bases and J by 0 bases, with 7 bases left in between. The CDR3: CASSLGGYSNQPQHF. Incomplete CDR3 DNA: TGCGCCAGCAGCTTGGGCGGGTATAGCAATCAGCCC.

A remark on this clone: The sequenced fragment ends 3 residues before the CDR3 boundary, so the rest is inferred from the germline J gene. The chain recombines TRBV2 with TRBJ2-7; TRBD1 matches 7 bases. The CDR3 sequence is 15 residues long. CDR1 and CDR2 (germline): SNHLY, FYNNEI. After removal of 6 bases from V and 0 bases from J, the junction contained 8 bases not matched to a gene. The CDR3 loop is CASRYTGTASYEQYF. The DNA read from the CDR3 is TGTGCCAGCAGGTATACCGGGACAGCCTCCTACGAG.

As to this clone: The sequenced fragment ends 3 residues before the CDR3 boundary, so the rest is inferred from the germline J gene. The rearrangement joins TRBV2 to TRBJ2-2; perhaps TRBD2 as D (7 bases). The germline CDR1 and CDR2 sequences are SNHLY and FYNNEI. The CDR3 is made up of 16 amino acids. Trimming shortened V by 4 bases and J by 1 base, and 13 bases separated the two germline ends. The sequenced CDR3 bases are TGTGCCAGCAGTGGGAGAGGGGGGGAGAACACCGGGGAG. Protein product: CASSGRGGENTGE. Given in full, the CDR3 is CASSGRGGENTGELFF.

About this clone itself: The read ends 3 residues shy of where the CDR3 ends; the end is completed using the germline J gene. V and J are TRBV6-2 or TRBV6-3 and TRBJ1-2, with a tentative D call TRBD1 (5 bases). The V gene lost 5 bases and the J gene lost 2 bases, with 6 bases spanning the gap. The CDR3 is 12 residues long. CDR1 and CDR2 from the germline V gene are MNHEY and SVGEGT. This chain's CDR3 is CASSDSNYGYTF. CDR3 bases read: TGTGCCAGCAGTGACAGCAACTATGGC.

The DNA read from the CDR3 is TGCAGCGTTGACACAGGAACTAATGAAAAA. The encoded protein is CSVDTGTNEK. The entire CDR3 protein reads CSVDTGTNEKLFF. The V call is TRBV29-1, the J call TRBJ1-4, with D possibly matching TRBD1 (5 bases). The CDR3 end lies 3 residues beyond the end of the read and is filled in from the germline J gene. V gave up 3 bases and J gave up 1 base, with 6 bases separating them. This CDR3 is built from 13 residues. CDR1 is SQVTM, CDR2 ANQGSEA, per germline.

With respect to this clone: The observed sequence ends 3 residues before the CDR3 terminus, with the missing tail filled in from the germline J gene. The chain uses TRBV10-3 and TRBJ1-1; D is possibly TRBD1 (5 bases). V was pared by 5 bases and J by 1 base, with 8 bases between. Germline values: CDR1 ENHRY, CDR2 SYGVKD. There are 13 residues in the CDR3. Partial CDR3 DNA: TGTGCCATCAGTTTGGGGCAGAACACTGAA. This encodes CAISLGQNTE. The entire CDR3 protein reads CAISLGQNTEAFF.

Note on this clone: The CDR3 end lies 3 residues beyond the end of the read and is filled in from the germline J gene. This rearrangement joins TRBV19 to TRBJ2-2; TRBD1 matches at 7 bases. CDR3 length: 17 amino acids. J was trimmed by 5 bases and V by 6 bases; bases with no gene match: 15. Germline V CDR1 and CDR2: LNHDA, SQIVND (reference sequence). CDR3 bases read: TGTGCCAGTAGCCGTCTGACAGGGCTTGATTGGACCGGGGAG. Its translation is CASSRLTGLDWTGE. The complete CDR3 reads CASSRLTGLDWTGELFF. Complete variable domain (other parts from reference TRBV19 and TRBJ2-2): DGGITQSPKYLFRKEGQNVTLSCEQNLNHDAMYWYRQDPGQGLRLIYYSQIVNDFQKGDIAEGYSVSREKKESFPLTVTSAQKNPTAFYLCASSRLTGLDWTGELFFGEGSRLTVL.

To note about this clone: The sequence runs out 3 residues before the end of the CDR3; the remainder is reconstructed from the germline J gene. V is TRBV2 and J is TRBJ1-5; TRBD1 matches at 9 bases. The CDR3 is made up of 17 amino acids. Germline assignment: CDR1 SNHLY and CDR2 FYNNEI. Losses at the gene ends were 4 bases for V and 0 bases for J; bases not matched to a gene: 7. Incomplete CDR3 DNA: TGTGCCAGCAGTGCCGGGACAGGGATTATTAGCAATCAGCCC. Its translation: CASSAGTGIISNQP. In full, the CDR3 is CASSAGTGIISNQPQHF. Based on the CDR3 plus reference TRBV2 and TRBJ1-5, the full variable domain is EPEVTQTPSHQVTQMGQEVILRCVPISNHLYFYWYRQILGQKVEFLVSFYNNEISEKSEIFDDQFSVERPDGSNFTLKIRSTKLEDSAMYFCASSAGTGIISNQPQHFGDGTRLSIL.

Comment on this clone: The CDR3 extends 3 residues past the end of the read, so its final part is completed from the germline J gene. V usage is TRBV20-1 and J usage is TRBJ1-1, with 8 nucleotides matching TRBD1. CDR1 DFQATT and CDR2 SNEGSKA come from the germline V gene (reference sequence). V lost 1 base and J lost 1; bases outside the gene matches: 2. This CDR3 comprises 14 residues. CDR3 DNA, as far as it was read: TGCAGTGCTAGAGCCGGACAGGGGAACACTGAA. Protein sequence: CSARAGQGNTE. The entire CDR3 sequence reads CSARAGQGNTEAFF.

CDR3 DNA (partial): TGTGCCAGTAGTGTCGGTAACTCTGGAAACACC. Its translation: CASSVGNSGNT. The CDR3 in full is CASSVGNSGNTIYF. The V call is TRBV19, the J call TRBJ1-3, with D unclear. The sequenced fragment ends 3 residues before the CDR3 boundary, so the rest is inferred from the germline J gene. The CDR3 spans 14 residues. V was clipped by 5 bases and J by 0 bases, with 8 bases between them. The germline V gene encodes CDR1 LNHDA and CDR2 SQIVND (reference sequence).

Comments on this clone: The CDR3 goes on 3 residues after the read ends, and that part is filled in from the germline J gene. The chain joins TRBV20-1 to TRBJ2-2, with D possibly being TRBD2 (5 bases). This CDR3 contains 15 residues. Trimming removed 3 bases at V and 0 bases at J, with 11 bases between. The germline CDR1 and CDR2 sequences are DFQATT and SNEGSKA (reference sequence). The covered CDR3 bases are TGCAGTGCTAGCCGCCTAGCAGCGAACACCGGGGAG. The encoded protein is CSASRLAANTGE. The entire CDR3 protein reads CSASRLAANTGELFF.

Points on this clone: The observed sequence ends 3 residues before the CDR3 terminus, with the missing tail filled in from the germline J gene. V is TRBV11-2 and J is TRBJ2-5, with D perhaps TRBD2 (7 bases). The germline gives CDR1 SGHAT, CDR2 FQNNGV. V lost 5 bases, J lost 4 bases, and 17 bases lay in between. The length of the CDR3 is 15 residues. CDR3 sequence reads: CASSPMGGARETQYF. The sequenced CDR3 bases are TGTGCCAGCAGCCCCATGGGGGGGGCACGAGAGACC.

As concerns this clone: With the read ending 3 residues before the CDR3 end, the germline J gene is used to fill in that end. The chain links TRBV29-1 to TRBJ2-2, with TRBD1 identical over 10 bases. This CDR3 contains 14 residues. The germline V gene has CDR1 SQVTM and CDR2 ANQGSEA. V was pared by 7 bases and J by 5 bases, with 7 bases of the junction left unmatched. CDR3 DNA, as far as it was read: TGCAGCGCCCGACAGGGGGCGAGAACCGGGGAG. Amino acid sequence: CSARQGARTGE. The CDR3 in full is CSARQGARTGELFF.

In the case of this clone: The CDR3 goes on 3 residues after the read ends, and that part is filled in from the germline J gene. V is TRBV12-5 and J is TRBJ2-3; D may be TRBD1 (5 bases). Germline V CDR1 and CDR2: LGHNT, FRNRAP. Deletions cut 6 bases from V and 4 bases from J, with 17 bases between. CDR3 size: 15 residues. This CDR3 is CASGQGLIESDTQYF. Incomplete CDR3 DNA: TGTGCTAGTGGGCAGGGTTTGATTGAGTCAGATACG.